Sequencing of this TCR beta chain was carried out in a study of blood T cell repertoires in COVID-19. Study information: Spain, Italy and the United States supplied samples that represented acute and convalescent COVID-19. Nucleic acid was either cDNA or gDNA, and it came from T cells, B-cell-depleted T cells, or PBMCs.

Germline V gene sequence: CDR1 MNHEY, CDR2 SVGEGT. The CDR3 has 16 residues. V dropped 0 bases and J dropped 1; count of bases not matched to a gene: 5. In the study's own analysis: Nucleated cell number was recorded as an estimate derived from reference gene primer amplification. Some clones are missing from TCRdb's copy, which holds only in-frame ones; the method was immunoSEQ multiplex PCR. That table furnishes V, J and clone size, whereas the DNA furnished D and trimming. The table records about 300,000 clones, 70% to 90% of them present only once. Material for sequencing was peripheral blood. The TCR comes from a woman aged 30 to 39 who had recovered from COVID-19. The chain employs TRBV6-2 or TRBV6-3 and TRBJ1-2; 7 bases agree with TRBD1. DNA for the CDR3: TGTGCCAGCAGTTACTCGCAGGGGGGCTTTAACTATGGCTACACCTTC. Its protein product is CASSYSQGGFNYGYTF.